Described below is a single T cell receptor beta chain sequence and its context. The antigen is not known. This CDR3 has 13 amino acids. Germline V gives CDR1 SQVTM, CDR2 ANQGSEA. J lost 6 bases, V lost 7 bases, and 7 bases had no gene match. This sample was included in a study of immune evolution from preneoplasia to lung adenocarcinoma. Overall study results and limits: Highest clonality occurred in KRAS-mutant, not EGFR-mutant or double wild-type, nodules. Later-stage lesions seemingly showed higher T cell density and diversity than normal lung.

Here immunoSEQ multiplex PCR was the method, and the copy in TCRdb shows in-frame clones only, minus some. The sample has about 9,000 clones; 77% are singletons. Patient tissue came from resections in Japan or China, 2014–2017. Premalignant or tumor cells were enriched by macro-dissection after pathologic assessment. The specimen was FFPE lung adenocarcinoma in situ tissue. The V call is TRBV29-1, the J call TRBJ1-1, with 11 bases aligning to TRBD1. The origin of this receptor is a person aged 55-80 years with lung adenocarcinoma. CDR3 nucleotide sequence: TGCAGCGCCTCGGGACAGGGGGTCTCTGAAGCTTTCTTT. Amino acid sequence: CSASGQGVSEAFF.